Each of the 32 T cell receptor beta chains below was sequenced from the same sample in a study of blood T cells in healthy people across ages. Sample-barcoded 5' priming and a J-beta primer mix drove a second PCR of about 6 to 12 cycles. TCRdb fed the 5' RACE reads into MiXCR, producing one record per CDR3 protein. The sample holds a few hundred thousand distinct CDR3 sequences, 25% to 30% seen once. The sample consisted of blood. The receptors were sampled from a woman in her seventies in good health.

The chain recombines TRBV7-2 with TRBJ1-2, with D perhaps matching TRBD1 (5 bases). The germline V gene has CDR1 SGHTA and CDR2 FQGNSA. The length of the CDR3 is 14 residues. V lost 4 bases and J 2 bases, leaving 11 bases between the germline ends. CDR3 DNA: TGTGCCAGCAGCTCCCTGACAGCAAACTATGGCTACACCTTC. It encodes CASSSLTANYGYTF.

The chain uses TRBV11-2 and TRBJ2-7; no definite D call. V was shortened by 5 bases and J by 2 bases, with 16 bases between the two germline ends. CDR1 and CDR2 from the germline V gene are SGHAT and FQNNGV. The CDR3 runs to 15 residues. Written as DNA, the CDR3 is TGTGCCAGCAGCCTCCCGGGTGGAGCCCCCTACGAGCAGTACTTC. This translates into CASSLPGGAPYEQYF.

V gene TRBV6-2 or TRBV6-3 combines with J gene TRBJ1-5, with D uncertain. CDR1 is MNHEY and CDR2 is SVGEGT in the germline V gene. CDR3 size: 13 residues. V lost 1 base, J lost 4 bases, and 5 bases lay in between. The CDR3 is CASSYWENQPQHF. The CDR3 nucleotides read TGTGCCAGCAGTTACTGGGAGAATCAGCCCCAGCATTTT.

CDR3 bases: TGTGCCAGCAGCTTGGGGGGCAGGGGGCATGGCTACACCTTC. This sequence encodes CASSLGGRGHGYTF. The rearrangement links TRBV7-9 to TRBJ1-2; TRBD1 matches at 8 bases. This CDR3 spans 14 amino acids. Germline lookup yields CDR1 SEHNR and CDR2 FQNEAQ (reference sequence). V gave up 3 bases and J gave up 6 bases; unmatched junction bases: 6. Variable domain in full (rest from reference TRBV7-9 and TRBJ1-2): DTGVSQNPRHKITKRGQNVTFRCDPISEHNRLYWYRQTLGQGPEFLTYFQNEAQLEKSRLLSDRFSAERPKGSFSTLEIQRTEQGDSAMYLCASSLGGRGHGYTFGSGTRLTVV.

The rearrangement links TRBV6-2 or TRBV6-3 to TRBJ2-1; 9 bases map to TRBD1. With 8 bases clipped from V and 5 bases from J, the junction kept 13 bases outside the gene matches. CDR1 is MNHEY, CDR2 SVGEGT, per germline. CDR3 length equals 16 residues. DNA for the CDR3: TGTGCCAGCCGCCGTCCCGGGACAGGGAGGGACAATGAGCAGTTCTTC. Its translation is CASRRPGTGRDNEQFF.

This clonotype was seen just once. The V gene is TRBV5-1, the J gene TRBJ1-4; D perhaps matches TRBD1 (5 bases). The ends were cut back, 1 base at V and 8 bases at J, with 12 bases in the middle. Germline V gives CDR1 SGHRS, CDR2 YFSETQ. This CDR3 has 14 amino acids. The DNA for the CDR3 is TGCGCCAGCAGCTTGCAGGGCTGGGAGGAAAAACTGTTTTTT. It encodes CASSLQGWEEKLFF.

This clonotype has a handful of counts. The CDR3 is CSVVAEPKAKNIQYF. The CDR3 DNA follows: TGCAGCGTTGTGGCGGAGCCTAAAGCCAAAAACATTCAGTACTTC. The J gene is TRBJ2-4, the V gene TRBV29-1; no clear D. Looked up from germline, CDR1 is SQVTM and CDR2 is ANQGSEA. This CDR3 comprises 15 residues. Trimming shortened V by 4 bases and J by 0 bases, and 13 bases separated the two germline ends.

This clonotype occurred a few times. The V and J genes are TRBV4-3 and TRBJ2-1; the D gene could be TRBD1 or TRBD2 (6 bases each). V dropped 3 bases and J dropped 4 bases, with 19 bases sitting between them. Germline values: CDR1 LGHNA, CDR2 YSLEER. This CDR3 has 17 residues. CDR3 protein: CASSHPTEGGMYNEQFF. The CDR3 DNA is TGCGCCAGCAGCCACCCCACCGAAGGGGGGATGTACAATGAGCAGTTCTTC.

V gene TRBV27 combines with J gene TRBJ2-7; unclear D gene. V was cut by 6 bases and J by 0 bases, with 9 bases left in between. The V gene's germline CDR1 is MNHEY and CDR2 SMNVEV (reference sequence). The CDR3 runs 13 residues. The CDR3 DNA follows: TGTGCCAGCAGGGGGTCCTCCTCCTACGAGCAGTACTTC. Protein product: CASRGSSSYEQYF.

The chain uses TRBV6-6 and TRBJ2-6; possibly TRBD1 or TRBD2 for D (5 bases each). The CDR3 sequence is 15 residues long. Trimming shortened V by 10 bases and J by 4 bases, and 17 bases separated the two germline ends. The germline V gene has CDR1 MNHNY and CDR2 SVGAGI (reference sequence). The CDR3 here is CATGPEWSGANVLTF. CDR3 nucleotide sequence: TGTGCCACGGGACCCGAATGGTCCGGGGCCAACGTCCTGACTTTC.

In its sample, this clonotype was seen many times. The rearrangement joins TRBV4-1 to TRBJ2-7; D tentatively reads TRBD1 or TRBD2 (7 bases each). CDR3 length equals 14 residues. Trimming left V 4 bases short and J 4 bases short, with 14 bases between. The V gene's germline CDR1 is MGHRA and CDR2 YSYEKL. The CDR3 DNA reads TGCGCCAGCAGCCGTCAGGGGGGGTCTTACGAGCAGTACTTC. Protein: CASSRQGGSYEQYF.

This clonotype was detected only a few times. The chain joins TRBV7-9 to TRBJ2-7; maybe TRBD2 (6 bases). Looked up from germline, CDR1 is SEHNR and CDR2 is FQNEAQ (reference sequence). The CDR3 has 13 amino acids. With 0 bases removed from V and 7 bases from J, the gap between germline ends came to 10 bases. Written as DNA, the CDR3 is TGTGCCAGCAGCTTAGCGGCAGGGAGGGAGCAGTACTTC. This gives the protein CASSLAAGREQYF.

This clonotype was seen only a few times. The V gene is TRBV9, the J gene TRBJ2-3, with 13 bases lining up with TRBD2. Trimming removed 4 bases from V and 5 bases from J; junction bases left unmatched: 7. Germline loops: CDR1 SGDLS, CDR2 YYNGEE. The length of the CDR3 is 16 residues. The CDR3 loop is CASSLGLAGVGDTQYF. As DNA, the CDR3 is TGTGCCAGCAGCTTAGGACTAGCGGGGGTAGGAGATACGCAGTATTTT.

The chain links TRBV3-1 to TRBJ2-6; D might be TRBD1 (6 bases). The CDR3 has 20 amino acids. Germline values: CDR1 LGHDT, CDR2 YNNKEL (reference sequence). The ends were cut back, 0 bases at V and 2 bases at J, with 20 bases in the middle. In DNA form, the CDR3 reads TGTGCCAGCAGCCAAGATGGGGCAGGGGAAATATCTACTGGGGCCAACGTCCTGACTTTC. Residues: CASSQDGAGEISTGANVLTF.

The chain uses TRBV6-2 or TRBV6-3 and TRBJ2-2; 8 positions match TRBD1. Germline V gives CDR1 MNHEY, CDR2 SVGEGT. The CDR3 is 14 amino acids. V was clipped by 8 bases and J by 3 bases; unmatched bases: 5. The CDR3 region is CASVDRADTGELFF. The CDR3 DNA is TGTGCCAGCGTGGACAGGGCGGACACCGGGGAGCTGTTTTTT.

This clonotype has more than one count but fewer than ten. This sequence joins TRBV20-1 and TRBJ2-5; D is uncertain. The end of the DNA fits TRBJ2-1 better, so the J call may be wrong. The CDR3 extends over 14 amino acids. Germline V CDR1 and CDR2: DFQATT, SNEGSKA (reference sequence). Here the CDR3 DNA reads TGCAGTGCTACCCCTCCGGCTTATTACAATGAGCAGTTCTTC. Protein: CSATPPAYYNEQFF.

This clonotype was seen many times. The chain combines TRBV5-1 with TRBJ2-5; tentatively, D is TRBD1 or TRBD2 (7 bases each). V lost 7 bases to trimming and J lost 3 bases, with 25 bases between them. The germline V gene has CDR1 SGHRS and CDR2 YFSETQ. The CDR3 runs 17 residues. For the CDR3, the DNA is TGCGCCAGCCTAAAACCCCCTAAGACAGGGAGGGAAGAGACCCAGTACTTC. This codes for CASLKPPKTGREETQYF. Variable domain in full (rest from reference TRBV5-1 and TRBJ2-5): KAGVTQTPRYLIKTRGQQVTLSCSPISGHRSVSWYQQTPGQGLQFLFEYFSETQRNKGNFPGRFSGRQFSNSRSEMNVSTLELGDSALYLCASLKPPKTGREETQYFGPGTRLLVL.

The sample holds one count of this clonotype. This chain joins TRBV10-3 and TRBJ1-5; D remains ambiguous. The ends were cut back, 2 bases at V and 1 base at J, with 9 bases in the middle. Germline CDR1 is ENHRY and CDR2 is SYGVKD. The CDR3 has 15 residues. CDR3 protein: CAISEGSPSNQPQHF. For the CDR3, the DNA is TGTGCCATCAGTGAGGGCAGTCCCAGCAATCAGCCCCAGCATTTT.

V is TRBV12-3 or TRBV12-4 and J is TRBJ2-1, with TRBD2 identical over 14 bases. This CDR3 has 17 residues. V lost 1 base to trimming and J lost 3 bases; unmatched junction nucleotides: 2. In DNA, the CDR3 is TGTGCCAGCAGTTTAGGGGGGACTAGCGGGGGCTACAATGAGCAGTTCTTC. Its translation is CASSLGGTSGGYNEQFF.

This clonotype was found a few times. The chain recombines TRBV20-1 with TRBJ2-7; TRBD1 aligns across 10 bases. This CDR3 region has 15 residues. V lost 6 bases to trimming and J lost 0 bases; unmatched junction nucleotides: 8. Germline V gene sequence: CDR1 DFQATT, CDR2 SNEGSKA (reference sequence). The CDR3 DNA reads as TGCAGTGCCACCTTGACAGGGGGCGCCTCCTACGAGCAGTACTTC. Its translation is CSATLTGGASYEQYF.

The sample holds a few counts of this clonotype. The chain joins TRBV20-1 to TRBJ2-4; 10 bases line up with TRBD2. The J segment lost 7 bases and the V segment lost 1 base, leaving 10 bases of the junction unmatched. CDR1 and CDR2 (germline): DFQATT, SNEGSKA (reference sequence). The CDR3 covers 16 residues. This CDR3 is CSARAGLAASGNIQYF. CDR3 coding DNA: TGCAGTGCTAGAGCTGGACTAGCGGCGAGTGGGAACATTCAGTACTTC.

This clonotype has just a few counts. The chain has TRBV7-9 and TRBJ2-5; TRBD2 agrees at 14 bases. TRBJ2-7 matches the DNA end more closely, so the J call is doubtful. The CDR3 covers 18 residues. Germline V gene data show CDR1 as SEHNR and CDR2 as FQNEAQ (reference sequence). For the CDR3, the DNA is TGTGCCAGCAGCACCGGACTAGCGGGGGGCCAAGGTACCTACGAGCAGTACTTC. It encodes CASSTGLAGGQGTYEQYF.

V gene TRBV5-1 combines with J gene TRBJ1-1, with 7 bases fitting TRBD1. CDR3 size: 15 residues. Trimming at V came to 1 base and at J to 5 bases, leaving 8 bases not matched to a gene. Germline-derived CDR1 and CDR2 are SGHRS and YFSETQ. CDR3 DNA: TGCGCCAGCAGCTTGTGGCAGGGGGGTCAGACTGAAGCTTTCTTT. Protein sequence: CASSLWQGGQTEAFF.

This chain uses TRBV20-1 with TRBJ2-1; D gene uncertain. The CDR3 is 16 amino acids. The V end was cut by 0 bases, the J end by 0 bases, with 12 bases between. Germline V lookup: CDR1 DFQATT, CDR2 SNEGSKA (reference sequence). CDR3 nucleotide sequence: TGCAGTGCTAGAGAAGGCCTCGCAAGCTCCTACAATGAGCAGTTCTTC. This codes for CSAREGLASSYNEQFF.

This clonotype was counted between two and nine times. The chain joins TRBV5-1 to TRBJ2-5; D unresolved. TRBJ2-1 explains the end of the DNA better; the J call may be wrong. Germline V lookup: CDR1 SGHRS, CDR2 YFSETQ. This CDR3 region has 14 residues. CDR3 sequence reads: CASSLVIPNNEQFF. The CDR3 DNA reads TGCGCCAGCAGCTTGGTGATCCCGAATAATGAGCAGTTCTTC.

This clonotype appeared a few times. The rearrangement joins TRBV12-3 or TRBV12-4 to TRBJ2-5; 7 nucleotides line up with TRBD2. The DNA end is a closer match to TRBJ2-1, so the J assignment may be wrong. The CDR3 is made up of 15 amino acids. Here the CDR3 DNA reads TGTGCCAACAGCCTCCGGGCGGGGGAAAACAATGAGCAGTTCTTC. This gives the protein CANSLRAGENNEQFF.

V usage is TRBV7-2 and J usage is TRBJ2-3; TRBD2 aligns across 10 bases. This CDR3 has 16 residues. Germline loops: CDR1 SGHTA, CDR2 FQGNSA. With V trimmed by 2 bases and J by 0 bases, 2 bases remained unmatched. CDR3 sequence reads: CASSLLAGVSTDTQYF. The CDR3 nucleotides are TGTGCCAGCAGCTTACTAGCGGGGGTTAGCACAGATACGCAGTATTTT.

The gene calls are TRBV5-1 and TRBJ2-3; a possible D gene is TRBD2 (5 bases). The CDR3 spans 16 residues. Germline values: CDR1 SGHRS, CDR2 YFSETQ. V was pared by 5 bases and J by 3 bases, with 19 bases between. CDR3 nucleotides: TGCGCCAGCAGGCCTGGGAGTTCGAGAGGGACAGATACGCAGTATTTT. Its protein is CASRPGSSRGTDTQYF. Full variable domain (rest looked up from reference TRBV5-1 and TRBJ2-3): KAGVTQTPRYLIKTRGQQVTLSCSPISGHRSVSWYQQTPGQGLQFLFEYFSETQRNKGNFPGRFSGRQFSNSRSEMNVSTLELGDSALYLCASRPGSSRGTDTQYFGPGTRLTVL.

V usage is TRBV3-1 and J usage is TRBJ1-1, with TRBD1 as a possible D gene (6 bases). CDR1 and CDR2 from the germline V gene are LGHDT and YNNKEL (reference sequence). The CDR3 totals 13 residues. Trimming removed 1 base at V and 5 bases at J, with 8 bases between. CDR3 nucleotide sequence: TGTGCCAGCAGCCAAGGAAGGGGGACTGAAGCTTTCTTT. Translating it yields CASSQGRGTEAFF. Full variable domain (rest looked up from reference TRBV3-1 and TRBJ1-1): DTAVSQTPKYLVTQMGNDKSIKCEQNLGHDTMYWYKQDSKKFLKIMFSYNNKELIINETVPNRFSPKSPDKAHLNLHINSLELGDSAVYFCASSQGRGTEAFFGQGTRLTVV.

The chain combines TRBV4-1 with TRBJ2-5; D gene ambiguous. Trimming removed 3 bases at V and 4 bases at J, with 15 bases between. There are 15 residues in the CDR3. Germline assignment: CDR1 MGHRA and CDR2 YSYEKL. The CDR3 sequence: CASSQGGMIGETQYF. The CDR3 DNA reads as TGCGCCAGCAGCCAGGGCGGAATGATCGGAGAGACCCAGTACTTC.

This clonotype was seen at least ten times. V usage is TRBV12-3 or TRBV12-4 and J usage is TRBJ1-5; 9 bases are a match to TRBD1. The CDR3 is made up of 15 amino acids. V was clipped by 5 bases and J by 6 bases; unmatched bases: 8. CDR3 nucleotide sequence: TGTGCCAGCAGTAGACAGGGGGGAGGTGGTCAGCCCCAGCATTTT. It specifies CASSRQGGGGQPQHF.

The chain combines TRBV29-1 with TRBJ1-1; TRBD1 agrees at 7 bases. The V gene's germline CDR1 is SQVTM and CDR2 ANQGSEA. V was pared by 6 bases and J by 5 bases, with 12 bases of the junction left unmatched. The CDR3 covers 14 residues. The CDR3, as DNA: TGCAGCGTACTGCCCCACAGGGGCAGTACTGAAGCTTTCTTT. Encoded protein: CSVLPHRGSTEAFF.